This T cell receptor (beta chain) was sequenced for a study of T cell responses to AZD1222 COVID-19 vaccine. Some clones are missing from TCRdb's copy, which holds only in-frame ones; the method was immunoSEQ multiplex PCR. This table has some 150,000 clones, approximately 95% appearing once. The V and J ends lost 5 bases and 0 bases respectively, with 14 bases between them. Germline V lookup: CDR1 MNHEY, CDR2 SMNVEV (reference sequence). The CDR3 loop spans 15 amino acids. The clonotype originates from an adult in good health. V gene TRBV27 combines with J gene TRBJ2-7; the D gene is possibly TRBD1 (8 bases). The sample here was peripheral blood, taken on day 0 of AZD1222 vaccination. The CDR3: CASSATGEGSYEQYF. The CDR3, as DNA: TGTGCCAGCAGTGCGACAGGGGAGGGCTCCTACGAGCAGTACTTC.